Listed below are T cell receptor beta chains from one sample, sequenced in a study of T cells in Graves' hyperthyroidism and ophthalmopathy. TCRdb itself ran the multiplex PCR reads through MiXCR, one entry per CDR3 protein. Of roughly 570,000 distinct CDR3 sequences detected, 35% to 55% appear once; the ten largest clones hold under 20%. Sequences were obtained from peripheral blood or thyroid tissue (not recorded which). Receptors were obtained from an adult woman with Graves' disease, either hyperthyroidism or ophthalmopathy (not recorded which). Each CDR3 is given with its conserved first and last residue. The D gene is left open where the match is weak. Clone size is not always given. Where it is, it says once, few, many or a class for expanded clones.

V gene	D gene	J gene	clone size	CDR3 DNA	CDR3 protein
TRBV28	-	TRBJ2-7	-	TGTGCCAGCAGTTTATGGGGGCGGGTCGAGCAGTACTTC	CASSLWGRVEQYF
TRBV7-8	-	TRBJ2-5	-	TGTGCCAGCAGCTTAGGACAGGCTTATAGCAATCAGCCCCAGTACTTC	CASSLGQAYSNQPQYF
TRBV10-3	-	TRBJ2-7	-	TGTGCCATCAGTGGGGGTTGGTCTAACTACGAGCAGTACTTC	CAISGGWSNYEQYF
TRBV20-1	TRBD2	TRBJ2-7	many	TGCAGTGCTAGAGATCCTGGACTAGCGGGAGGAGGGGTCTACGAGCAGTACTTC	CSARDPGLAGGGVYEQYF
TRBV15	-	TRBJ2-5	-	TGTGCCACCAGCAGAGGCGGAGGGAGACGGGCAGAGACCCAGTACTTC	CATSRGGGRRAETQYF
TRBV12-3/TRBV12-4	-	TRBJ2-2	many	TGTGCCAGCAGCCCCGCTCGCGCGGAGGGCTACTACACCGGGGAGCTGTTTTTT	CASSPARAEGYYTGELFF
TRBV9	TRBD1	TRBJ2-7	-	TGTGCCAGCAGCGCCGGACAGGGGATCGGGCACGAGCAGTACTTC	CASSAGQGIGHEQYF
TRBV7-9	-	TRBJ1-2	many	TGTGCCAGCAGTCTTGGGGGGGACGCTAACTATGGCTACACCTTC	CASSLGGDANYGYTF
TRBV20-1	TRBD1	TRBJ1-2	few	TGCAGTGCCCCGGGACAGGGTGACTATGGCTACACCTTC	CSAPGQGDYGYTF
TRBV24-1	TRBD1	TRBJ2-7	-	TGTGCCACCAGTGATTCCGGGACAGGGGTGTACGAGCAGTACTTC	CATSDSGTGVYEQYF
TRBV7-9	-	TRBJ2-5	many	TGTGCCAGCAGGGATATAATCCAAGAGACCCAGTACTTC	CASRDIIQETQYF
TRBV29-1	-	TRBJ1-2	-	TGCAGCTTGGGGATCCCGACAGACAACTATGGCTACACCTTC	CSLGIPTDNYGYTF
TRBV2	TRBD1	TRBJ2-5	-	TGTGCCAGCAGCCAACAGGGGATTGAGACCCAGTACTTC	CASSQQGIETQYF
TRBV6-2/TRBV6-3	-	TRBJ1-1	once	TGTGCCAGCAGTTACGGGGGGCAGGCTTTCTTT	CASSYGGQAFF
TRBV3-1	-	TRBJ1-2	-	TGTGCCAGCAGCCTTACTAGGCGAGGAAACACCTTC	CASSLTRRGNTF
TRBV24-1	-	TRBJ1-2	-	TGTGCCACCAGTGACACAAACCAACAGGATAACTATGGCTACACCTTC	CATSDTNQQDNYGYTF
TRBV7-8	-	TRBJ1-2	many	TGTGCCAGCAGCTTAGAAGGGTCGGGAACCTTC	CASSLEGSGTF
TRBV10-3	TRBD1	TRBJ1-5	few	TGTGCCATCAGTGAGTCGGGACAGGGCAATCAGCCCCAGCATTTT	CAISESGQGNQPQHF
TRBV7-2	TRBD1	TRBJ2-7	few	TGTGCCAGCAGCGCCCAGGGGGCTTCCTACGGGCAGTACTTC	CASSAQGASYGQYF
TRBV27	-	TRBJ2-7	few	TGTGCCAGCAGTTCCGTCGGTGGGAGCTCCTACGAGCAGTACTTC	CASSSVGGSSYEQYF
TRBV5-1	-	TRBJ1-5	once	TGCGCCAGCAGCTTACTCGGGGCTGGCAATCAGCCCCAGCATTTT	CASSLLGAGNQPQHF
TRBV29-1	TRBD1	TRBJ1-1	once	TGCAGCGTTTGGGACAGGGGGACTGAAGCTTTCTTT	CSVWDRGTEAFF
TRBV7-8	-	TRBJ2-6	many	TGTGCCAGCAGCCGCCCCGGATCCTGGGACTCTGGGGCCAACGTCCTGACTTTC	CASSRPGSWDSGANVLTF
TRBV7-2	TRBD2	TRBJ2-2	-	TGTGCCAGCCGAGGATACAAGGTCGCCGGGAGGGACGCGAACACCGGGGAGCTGTTTTTT	CASRGYKVAGRDANTGELFF
TRBV12-3/TRBV12-4	-	TRBJ2-5	many	TGTGCCAGCAGTTCCTCATCGGGCACAGGAGAGACCCAGTACTTC	CASSSSSGTGETQYF
TRBV6-1	TRBD1	TRBJ1-1	-	TGTGCCAGCAGGGGACAGAAGTCCATGAACACTGAAGCTTTCTTT	CASRGQKSMNTEAFF
TRBV7-6	-	TRBJ2-7	-	TGTGCCAGCAGCTTAGGGGCAGGGATCAAGGTCGAGCAGTACTTC	CASSLGAGIKVEQYF
TRBV7-2	-	TRBJ1-5	-	TGTGCCAGCAGCTTAGCGTTACGGATTAGCAATCAGCCCCAGCATTTT	CASSLALRISNQPQHF
TRBV4-3	-	TRBJ1-2	-	TGCGCCAGCGGCCAAGATTTCAGGAACTATGGCTACACCTTC	CASGQDFRNYGYTF
TRBV28	-	TRBJ2-7	many	TGTGCCAGCAGTACCCCCGGGACTGTCTACGTCGGGCACTTC	CASSTPGTVYVGHF
TRBV9	TRBD2	TRBJ2-7	medium-sized	TGTGCCAGCAGCCCTCGCCTAGCGGCCTACGAGCAGTACTTC	CASSPRLAAYEQYF
TRBV7-9	TRBD1	TRBJ1-2	-	TGTGCCAGCAGCTTGCCGGGACAGGCGGGCTACACCTTC	CASSLPGQAGYTF
TRBV2	TRBD1	TRBJ1-4	-	TGTGCCAGCAGTGGCGACAGGGGGCGAAGTGAAAAACTGTTTTTT	CASSGDRGRSEKLFF
TRBV11-2	-	TRBJ2-7	many	TGTGCCAGCAGCGCTTCCATGGACCGTCCCTACGAGCAGTACTTC	CASSASMDRPYEQYF
TRBV2	TRBD2	TRBJ2-7	-	TGTGCCAGCAGTGCTGGGACTAGCGGGACTAACGAGCAGTACTTC	CASSAGTSGTNEQYF
TRBV7-2	-	TRBJ1-2	many	TGTGCCAGCAGCTCCCCCGAGGGCAGGGGTTTTCGCTACACCTTC	CASSSPEGRGFRYTF
TRBV10-3	-	TRBJ2-7	-	TGTGCCGGAGGGACAGTATCCTACGAGCAGTACTTC	CAGGTVSYEQYF
TRBV7-8	TRBD2	TRBJ2-5	-	TGTGCCAGCAGCTATAGCGGGAGAGGTGAGACCCAGTACTTC	CASSYSGRGETQYF
TRBV3-1	-	TRBJ2-7	few	TGTGCCAGCAGCCAAGATATCGAAGGGGCCTACGAGCAGTACTTC	CASSQDIEGAYEQYF
TRBV19	-	TRBJ2-5	-	TGTGCCAGTAGTATAGACACTCAAGGGACCCAGTACTTC	CASSIDTQGTQYF
TRBV6-5	TRBD2	TRBJ2-3	-	TGTGCCAGCAGTTCCGCCCTAGCGGTACTGAATACGCAGTATTTT	CASSSALAVLNTQYF
TRBV20-1	-	TRBJ1-6	once	TGCAGTGCTAGAGCCCTCCACTTT	CSARALHF
TRBV29-1	TRBD1	TRBJ1-3	-	TGCAGCGGAGTACAGGGGAACACCATATATTTT	CSGVQGNTIYF
TRBV6-1	-	TRBJ1-1	many	TGTGCCAGCAGTTCAAGGGCGAACACTGAAGCTTTCTTT	CASSSRANTEAFF
TRBV2	-	TRBJ2-3	few	TGTGCCAGCAGTGAAGCTAGCCCCCCAGATACGCAGTATTTT	CASSEASPPDTQYF
TRBV9	-	TRBJ1-3	many	TGTGCCAGCAGCGTAGATGGGGTGCCTGGAAACACCATATATTTT	CASSVDGVPGNTIYF
TRBV15	-	TRBJ2-5	many	TGTGCCACCAGCAGAAGACAGGCCGATGCCGAGACCCAGTACTTC	CATSRRQADAETQYF